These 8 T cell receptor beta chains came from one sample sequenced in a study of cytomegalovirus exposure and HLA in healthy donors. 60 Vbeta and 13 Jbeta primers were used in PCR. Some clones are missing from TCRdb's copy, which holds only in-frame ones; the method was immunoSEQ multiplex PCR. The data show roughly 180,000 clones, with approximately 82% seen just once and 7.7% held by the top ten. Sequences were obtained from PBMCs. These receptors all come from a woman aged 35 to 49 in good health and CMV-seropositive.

Written as DNA, the CDR3 is TGCAGCGTGCGATCTACTAGCACAGATACGCAGTATTTT. It codes for CSVRSTSTDTQYF. This rearrangement joins TRBV29-1 to TRBJ2-3; D is unresolved. The CDR3 is 13 amino acids. V was cut by 6 bases and J by 0 bases, with 10 bases left in between. Per germline, CDR1 SQVTM and CDR2 ANQGSEA.

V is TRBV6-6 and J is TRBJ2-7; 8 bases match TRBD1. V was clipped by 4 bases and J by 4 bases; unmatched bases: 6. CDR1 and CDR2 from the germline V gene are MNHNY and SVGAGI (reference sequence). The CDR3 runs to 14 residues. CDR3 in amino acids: CASSSDRGPYEQYF. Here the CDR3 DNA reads TGTGCCAGCAGTTCCGACAGGGGCCCATACGAGCAGTACTTC.

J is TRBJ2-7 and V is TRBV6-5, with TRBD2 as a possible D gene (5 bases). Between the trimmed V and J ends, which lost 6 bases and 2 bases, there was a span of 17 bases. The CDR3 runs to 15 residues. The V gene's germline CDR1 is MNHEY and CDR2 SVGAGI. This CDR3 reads CASSPQRSGPYEQYF. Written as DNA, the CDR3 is TGTGCCAGCAGCCCCCAGAGGAGCGGACCCTACGAGCAGTACTTC.

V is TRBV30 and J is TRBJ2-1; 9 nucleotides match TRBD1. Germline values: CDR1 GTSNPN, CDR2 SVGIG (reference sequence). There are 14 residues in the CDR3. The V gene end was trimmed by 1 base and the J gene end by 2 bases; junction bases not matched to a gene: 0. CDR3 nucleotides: TGTGCCTGGAGTGGACAGGGGGCCTACAATGAGCAGTTCTTC. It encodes CAWSGQGAYNEQFF.

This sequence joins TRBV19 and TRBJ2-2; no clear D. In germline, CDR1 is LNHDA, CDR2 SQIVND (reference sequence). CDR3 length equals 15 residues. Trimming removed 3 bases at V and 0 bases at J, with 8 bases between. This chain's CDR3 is CASSIVSANTGELFF. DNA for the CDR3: TGTGCCAGTAGTATCGTCAGCGCGAACACCGGGGAGCTGTTTTTT.

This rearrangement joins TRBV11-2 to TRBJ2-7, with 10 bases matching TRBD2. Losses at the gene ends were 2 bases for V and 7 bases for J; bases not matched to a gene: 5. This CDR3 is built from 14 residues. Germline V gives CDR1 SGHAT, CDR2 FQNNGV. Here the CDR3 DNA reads TGTGCCAGCAGCTTACTAGCGGGAGTTGGAGAGCAGTACTTC. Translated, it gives CASSLLAGVGEQYF.

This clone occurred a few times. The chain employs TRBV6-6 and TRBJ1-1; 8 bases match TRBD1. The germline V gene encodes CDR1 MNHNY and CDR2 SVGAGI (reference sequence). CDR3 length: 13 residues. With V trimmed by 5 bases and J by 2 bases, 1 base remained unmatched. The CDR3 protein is CASSGQGNTEAFF. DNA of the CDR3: TGTGCCAGCAGTGGACAGGGTAACACTGAAGCTTTCTTT.

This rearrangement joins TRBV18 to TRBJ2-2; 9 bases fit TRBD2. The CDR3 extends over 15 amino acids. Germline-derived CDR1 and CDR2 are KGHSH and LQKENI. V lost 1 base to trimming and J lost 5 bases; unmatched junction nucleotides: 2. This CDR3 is CASSPLAGDTGELFF. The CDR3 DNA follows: TGTGCCAGCTCACCACTAGCGGGAGATACCGGGGAGCTGTTTTTT.